A single sample is the source of the 27 T cell receptor beta chains below, sequenced in a study of sequential checkpoint blockade in melanoma (dated 2019 in TCRdb). The treatment or condition label for this specimen denotes: randomized to nivolumab then ipilimumab (arm A) or the reverse (arm B). The library was obtained by the immunoSEQ multiplex PCR assay. Drawn from immuneACCESS, this table holds only the in-frame rearrangements with V and J called that TCRdb kept. Clones are partly lost; checked studies trace under half to an unresolved V gene and leave the rest unexplained. Across this sample there are roughly 31,000 clones, with around 88% seen only once. 22% of the sample lies in the top ten. The sequences come from CD8+ T cells sorted from blood (inferred from file names), collected from a patient given nivolumab and ipilimumab in sequence. Receptors were obtained from a human donor with melanoma.

V usage is TRBV18 and J usage is TRBJ1-2; 9 nucleotides agree with TRBD1. Trimming cost V 8 bases and J 7 bases; bases outside gene matches: 11. Germline V lookup: CDR1 KGHSH, CDR2 LQKENI. The CDR3 covers 14 residues. The CDR3 coding sequence is TGTGCCAGCACGCCCACAGGGGGCCAGTCTGGCTACACCTTC. Amino acid sequence: CASTPTGGQSGYTF.

V is TRBV6-1 and J is TRBJ2-5, with 13 nucleotides matching TRBD2. The CDR3 has 20 residues. Germline CDR1 and CDR2: MNHNS and SASEGT. The J segment lost 1 base and the V segment lost 1 base, leaving 12 bases of the junction unmatched. CDR3 nucleotide sequence: TGTGCCAGCAGTGAAGAAGCCAGACTAGCGGGAGGAGCGGGCCAAGAGACCCAGTACTTC. Its protein is CASSEEARLAGGAGQETQYF.

This clone was recorded a few times. V and J are TRBV28 and TRBJ2-2; perhaps TRBD1 as D (5 bases). V was clipped by 6 bases and J by 4 bases, with 15 bases between them. CDR1 is MDHEN and CDR2 is SYDVKM in the germline V gene. The CDR3 is 15 amino acids. CDR3 nucleotide sequence: TGTGCCAGCAGAAGACAGACCTCGATCACCGGGGAGCTGTTTTTT. Translation: CASRRQTSITGELFF.

The rearrangement joins TRBV7-9 to TRBJ2-6; D might be TRBD1 (5 bases). Deletions cut 6 bases from V and 4 bases from J, with 22 bases between. This CDR3 is built from 18 residues. CDR1 and CDR2 from the germline V gene are SEHNR and FQNEAQ (reference sequence). CDR3 sequence reads: CASSPLLKRGGGANVLTF. In nucleotides, the CDR3 is TGTGCCAGCAGTCCATTGCTCAAAAGGGGTGGAGGGGCCAACGTCCTGACTTTC.

This chain links TRBV14 with TRBJ2-1, with D perhaps TRBD2 (7 bases). The germline V gene encodes CDR1 SGHDN and CDR2 FVKESK. Trimming shortened V by 4 bases and J by 9 bases, and 19 bases separated the two germline ends. The CDR3 sequence is 15 residues long. The CDR3 loop reads CASSPGAGALGEQFF. The CDR3, as DNA: TGTGCCAGCAGCCCCGGGGCGGGGGCACTTGGTGAGCAGTTCTTC. The full variable domain, completed using reference TRBV14 and TRBJ2-1, is EAGVTQFPSHSVIEKGQTVTLRCDPISGHDNLYWYRRVMGKEIKFLLHFVKESKQDESGMPNNRFLAERTGGTYSTLKVQPAELEDSGVYFCASSPGAGALGEQFFGPGTRLTVL.

The chain has TRBV2 and TRBJ1-1; TRBD1 matches 9 bases. Germline CDR1 SNHLY, CDR2 FYNNEI. This CDR3 is 12 amino acids long. After removal of 7 bases from V and 11 bases from J, the junction contained 8 bases not matched to a gene. CDR3 protein: CASNGQGTRAFF. CDR3 coding DNA: TGTGCCAGCAACGGACAGGGGACGCGGGCTTTCTTT.

This clone appeared a single time. The same CDR3 also results from other DNA sequences found in this sample. This chain uses TRBV11-2 with TRBJ2-1; D might be TRBD2 (7 bases). The germline V gene has CDR1 SGHAT and CDR2 FQNNGV. There are 14 residues in the CDR3. V was pared by 3 bases and J by 9 bases, with 15 bases between. CDR3: CASSLGAGRGEQFF. The CDR3 DNA is TGTGCCAGCAGCTTGGGGGCAGGGAGGGGTGAGCAGTTCTTC.

The chain employs TRBV11-2 and TRBJ2-7, with D tentatively TRBD1 (5 bases). The CDR3 totals 15 residues. The V gene lost 0 bases and the J gene lost 7 bases, with 16 bases spanning the gap. CDR1 and CDR2 (germline): SGHAT, FQNNGV. CDR3 DNA: TGTGCCAGCAGCTTAGATAGGGCAGGGCCCTGGGAGCAGTACTTC. Translation: CASSLDRAGPWEQYF.

This sequence joins TRBV27 and TRBJ2-2; 10 bases fit TRBD2. Germline V gene sequence: CDR1 MNHEY, CDR2 SMNVEV (reference sequence). The CDR3 contains 15 residues. V shed 3 bases, J shed 4 bases, and the junction held 2 bases outside the gene matches. DNA for the CDR3: TGTGCCAGCAGTTTCAGCGGGGGGGCCACCGGGGAGCTGTTTTTT. It specifies CASSFSGGATGELFF.

The chain uses TRBV29-1 and TRBJ2-3, with 10 positions matching TRBD1. The V gene's germline CDR1 is SQVTM and CDR2 ANQGSEA. This CDR3 is 16 amino acids long. V shed 5 bases, J shed 2 bases, and the junction held 10 bases outside the gene matches. The CDR3 DNA reads TGCAGCGTTTATTCCAGCGGGACAGGGGACACAGATACGCAGTATTTT. Its protein product is CSVYSSGTGDTDTQYF.

The CDR3 nucleotides are TGTGCCAGCAGCACCGGGACTAGCGGGGGTTCCTACGAGCAGTACTTC. Residues: CASSTGTSGGSYEQYF. The chain is built from TRBV28 and TRBJ2-7; 14 bases align to TRBD2. In germline, CDR1 is MDHEN, CDR2 SYDVKM. The CDR3 spans 16 residues. J lost 1 base, V lost 6 bases, and 5 bases had no gene match.

J is TRBJ1-1 and V is TRBV5-4; possibly TRBD1 for D (5 bases). The CDR3 runs to 15 residues. Per the germline V gene, CDR1 is SGHNT and CDR2 is YYREEE (reference sequence). Trimming pared 2 bases from V and 4 bases from J, leaving 15 bases between. This chain's CDR3 is CASSFFGGVSTEAFF. The CDR3 DNA follows: TGTGCCAGCAGCTTTTTCGGGGGTGTTAGCACTGAAGCTTTCTTT. Full variable domain (rest looked up from reference TRBV5-4 and TRBJ1-1): ETGVTQSPTHLIKTRGQQVTLRCSSQSGHNTVSWYQQALGQGPQFIFQYYREEENGRGNFPPRFSGLQFPNYSSELNVNALELDDSALYLCASSFFGGVSTEAFFGQGTRLTVV.

V usage is TRBV6-5 and J usage is TRBJ2-7; 9 nucleotides align to TRBD1. Germline CDR1 MNHEY, CDR2 SVGAGI. The CDR3 totals 14 residues. Losses at the gene ends were 5 bases for V and 5 bases for J; bases not matched to a gene: 7. The CDR3 region has the DNA TGTGCCAGCAGTGAACAGGGGGCGCAGGACGAGCAGTACTTC. This gives the protein CASSEQGAQDEQYF.

The chain carries TRBV4-1 and TRBJ1-1, with no clear D. Germline V CDR1 and CDR2: MGHRA, YSYEKL. V was shortened by 10 bases and J by 4 bases, with 10 bases between the two germline ends. This CDR3 region has 11 residues. DNA for the CDR3: TGCGCCATTTGGGCAGGCACTGAAGCTTTCTTT. Translated: CAIWAGTEAFF.

The V call is TRBV14, the J call TRBJ2-7, with TRBD1 matching over 8 bases. This CDR3 is 15 amino acids long. V lost 5 bases and J lost 2; bases outside the gene matches: 8. Per germline, CDR1 SGHDN and CDR2 FVKESK. CDR3 residues: CASSSRWDRPYEQYF. CDR3 nucleotide sequence: TGTGCCAGCAGCTCAAGATGGGACAGGCCCTACGAGCAGTACTTC.

The chain uses TRBV4-3 and TRBJ2-7; 11 positions agree with TRBD2. With V trimmed by 4 bases and J by 2 bases, 4 bases remained unmatched. This CDR3 region has 15 residues. Germline V gene data show CDR1 as LGHNA and CDR2 as YSLEER. The CDR3 sequence is CASSRGTSGTYEQYF. DNA for the CDR3: TGCGCCAGCAGCCGCGGGACTAGCGGAACCTACGAGCAGTACTTC.

The chain links TRBV4-3 to TRBJ1-4, with no clear D. The CDR3 covers 15 residues. Deletions cut 0 bases from V and 4 bases from J, with 9 bases between. CDR1 and CDR2 from the germline V gene are LGHNA and YSLEER. CDR3 in amino acids: CASSQDYSLNEKLFF. The CDR3 DNA is TGCGCCAGCAGCCAAGATTACAGCCTTAATGAAAAACTGTTTTTT.

Only a few counts were recorded for this clone. J is TRBJ1-5 and V is TRBV4-1; 7 positions agree with TRBD1. This CDR3 has 16 residues. V lost 4 bases to trimming and J lost 4 bases; unmatched junction nucleotides: 10. Germline V gene lookup returns CDR1 MGHRA and CDR2 YSYEKL. CDR3 DNA: TGCGCCAGCAGCCCAAGGGACAGCCAGTGGAATCAGCCCCAGCATTTT. It is translated as CASSPRDSQWNQPQHF.

This rearrangement joins TRBV7-8 to TRBJ2-7, with 11 bases aligning to TRBD2. This CDR3 contains 18 residues. V shed 3 bases and J 0 bases; nucleotides not matched to a gene: 10. Germline lookup yields CDR1 SGHVS and CDR2 FQNEAQ. CDR3 nucleotide sequence: TGTGCCAGCAGCTTTTCCTTTTTGACTAGCGGGGCCTCCTACGAGCAGTACTTC. Translating it yields CASSFSFLTSGASYEQYF.

The V gene is TRBV14, the J gene TRBJ2-1; TRBD1 matches at 8 bases. Trimming removed 6 bases from V and 4 bases from J; junction bases left unmatched: 8. CDR3 length equals 15 residues. Germline CDR1 reads SGHDN; CDR2 reads FVKESK. CDR3: CASSKGQEYYNEQFF. The DNA of the CDR3 is TGTGCCAGCAGTAAGGGACAGGAATATTACAATGAGCAGTTCTTC.

V is TRBV6-1 and J is TRBJ2-6, with TRBD1 identical over 7 bases. Unmatched junction bases numbered 2, after V lost 2 bases and J lost 4 bases. This CDR3 contains 15 residues. Germline V gene lookup returns CDR1 MNHNS and CDR2 SASEGT. The CDR3, as DNA: TGTGCCAGCAGTGAACAGGGGGACGGGGCCAACGTCCTGACTTTC. Protein product: CASSEQGDGANVLTF.

The chain combines TRBV27 with TRBJ2-7; the match to TRBD2 covers 8 bases. The germline gives CDR1 MNHEY, CDR2 SMNVEV (reference sequence). After removal of 5 bases from V and 4 bases from J, the junction contained 7 bases not matched to a gene. CDR3 length: 14 amino acids. CDR3 sequence: CASSIGGGGYEQYF. As DNA, the CDR3 is TGTGCCAGCAGTATAGGCGGCGGGGGGTACGAGCAGTACTTC.

In DNA, the CDR3 is TGCGCCAGCAGGGGCCAGGGGGCGTCCGAGCAGTACTTC. This gives the protein CASRGQGASEQYF. V is TRBV10-2 and J is TRBJ2-7; TRBD1 matches 8 bases. This CDR3 has 13 residues. CDR1 and CDR2 (germline): WSHSY, SAAADI. V trimming: 6 bases; J trimming: 6 bases; junction bases outside the gene matches: 7.

The chain has TRBV29-1 and TRBJ2-1; 10 nucleotides agree with TRBD2. J gave up 2 bases and V 2 bases, and 0 bases lay outside the gene matches. The germline V gene has CDR1 SQVTM and CDR2 ANQGSEA. The CDR3 spans 14 residues. DNA for the CDR3: TGCAGCGTTGAAACTAGCGGGACCTACAATGAGCAGTTCTTC. Translation gives CSVETSGTYNEQFF.

The J gene is TRBJ1-4, the V gene TRBV7-9, with D uncertain. The CDR3 consists of 15 residues. V was trimmed by 8 bases and J by 0 bases, leaving 13 bases between them. CDR1 is SEHNR and CDR2 is FQNEAQ in the germline V gene (reference sequence). The DNA for the CDR3 is TGTGCCAGCGGGCCCTTGGTTGCAACTAATGAAAAACTGTTTTTT. Translating gives CASGPLVATNEKLFF.

The genes are TRBV28 and TRBJ2-7; TRBD2 is a possible D gene (5 bases). Germline loops: CDR1 MDHEN, CDR2 SYDVKM. The CDR3 contains 14 residues. With 3 bases removed from V and 4 bases from J, the gap between germline ends came to 13 bases. This CDR3 reads CASSLLGNLYEQYF. The CDR3 DNA follows: TGTGCCAGCAGTTTGCTCGGGAACCTTTACGAGCAGTACTTC.

The V and J genes are TRBV27 and TRBJ2-5; 7 bases map to TRBD1. This CDR3 contains 16 residues. J was trimmed by 5 bases and V by 5 bases; bases with no gene match: 14. In germline, CDR1 is MNHEY, CDR2 SMNVEV (reference sequence). In DNA form, the CDR3 reads TGTGCCAGCAGTCCATCCCCGGGACAGCCACGGGAGACCCAGTACTTC. Translating gives CASSPSPGQPRETQYF.